This TCR beta chain stems from a study of regulatory T cells in long-lasting Graves disease (dated by TCRdb to the early 2020s). With respect to the entire study: In the newly diagnosed Graves' disease group, patients had been taking antithyroid drugs for less than 3 months. The study took place in China and was registered as a clinical trial. Persistent Graves' disease patients were compared with newly diagnosed Graves' disease patients by peripheral blood TCR sequencing and RNA sequencing. A total of about 33 samples underwent TCR sequencing, from about 13 patients with persistent Graves' disease and 20 or so patients with newly diagnosed Graves' disease.

Preparation of the library involved multiplex PCR. The instrument given in TCRdb is Illumina HiSeq 4000. CDR3 regions were amplified by Arm-PCR with iRepertoire HTBI primers to construct TCR beta libraries. Before sequencing, the PCR products underwent gel purification. In the source study's methods: A total of roughly 67 TRBV and some 15 TRBJ segments were identified across samples and were used for gene usage analysis of CDR3 amino acid clonotypes. COPE and FqMerger were used to merge the filtered high-quality paired reads into contigs. BLAST was used to align contigs to IMGT TRBV, TRBD and TRBJ reference genes, with CDR3 defined following IMGT. Clonotypes above 0.1% frequency were classified as highly expanded clones. Shannon entropy served as the measure of repertoire diversity, while the Gini coefficient captured V-J evenness. Public clonotypes were defined as clonotypes shared by more than one individual. TCRdb applied fastp at Q25 and MiXCR to the public reads, then kept only in-frame beta chains. Each entry merges the rows of one CDR3 protein and shows their most common DNA and genes. The V and J calls follow TCRdb's processing rather than the paper's. The sample table contains roughly 610,000 distinct CDR3 sequences; only one count was recorded for 16% of them. Clones ranked in the top ten supply around 12% of the sample.

The full study reports these points: The authors acknowledged the small sample size as a limitation that may reduce accuracy. TRBV28, TRBJ1-2 and TRBJ2-5 were preferentially used in persistent disease, while TRBV20-1 and TRBJ2-1 were favored in newly diagnosed disease. Only peripheral blood was studied, because thyroid tissue, the primary lesion, was inaccessible. Compared with newly diagnosed patients, persistent Graves' disease patients had lower TCR Shannon entropy and fewer highly expanded clones, which suggests clonal expansion. A larger number of public clonotypes was shared among persistent patients (approximately 3,000) than among newly diagnosed patients (roughly 1,000). Sequencing and analysis were restricted to the TCR beta chain.

Points on this clonotype: Its specific antigen is unknown. Base qualities are not recorded, but no much larger clone differs from it by a single base.

The germline V gene (reference sequence) specifies DFQATT as CDR1 and SNEGSKA as CDR2. The CDR3 has 12 amino acids, counting the end cysteine and phenylalanine. Solely the CDR3 DNA is kept, with 36 bases framed from the first base. Deletion took 8 bases off V and 1 base off J, with a span of 11 bases between the germline ends. What the time point label conveys for this sample: newly diagnosed GD, antithyroid drugs for less than 3 months. For both TCR sequencing and RNA sequencing, RNA was extracted from PBMCs using TRIzol. Graves' disease was diagnosed according to American Thyroid Association guidelines. The patients came from an endocrinology department in Xi'an, China. From each patient, 7.5 to 9.5 milliliters of peripheral blood was collected into an EDTA anticoagulant tube. Ficoll Paque Plus density gradient separation was used to isolate PBMCs, and no further T cell sorting was performed. An Agilent 2100 Bioanalyzer and agarose gel were used to check RNA quality, while a NanoDrop 2000 measured RNA concentration.

The data also belong to a second study, concerning T cells in Graves' hyperthyroidism and ophthalmopathy. The other study reports the following: A patient counted as having stable Graves' hyperthyroidism if no progression to ophthalmopathy occurred over 18 months of follow-up. Hyperthyroidism patients were aged 18 to 65 years and newly diagnosed, with disease duration of less than 2 months. The study excluded patients with uncontrolled infections, other autoimmune diseases, pregnancy or lactation. Clinical symptoms, serum thyroxine and TRAb, thyroid ultrasound, and orbital computed tomography formed the basis for the diagnoses. The first round of RT-PCR for the TCR CDR3 was performed with the HTBI primer set and the Qiagen OneStep RT-PCR kit. Most expanded thyroid clonotypes (frequency above 0.001) were also detected in blood, a finding suggesting that blood repertoires may reflect thyroid immune responses. In cross-validation, a model built on a 13 V-J signature told ophthalmopathy apart from stable hyperthyroidism with approximately 90% sensitivity and roughly 81% specificity, and in testing the same model reached 80%/75%. In validation, the model predicted progression to ophthalmopathy a median of around six months before onset, with roughly 70% sensitivity and nearly 75% specificity. A discovery cohort of about 95 patients, about 43 with Graves' ophthalmopathy and approximately 57 with stable Graves' hyperthyroidism, was used to find distinguishing TCR V-J signatures. Prospective prediction of ophthalmopathy was tested in an independent validation cohort consisting of some 19 hyperthyroidism patients and 15 or so patients who later progressed to ophthalmopathy. The 100 discovery patients were divided at random into training and test sets in a 7:3 ratio. In addition, the study compared T-cell repertoires in thyroid tissue and in blood from six Graves' hyperthyroidism patients. After sampling, hyperthyroidism patients received methimazole starting at 30 mg daily, and ophthalmopathy patients received high-dose intravenous methylprednisolone. The libraries were constructed in a second round of multiplex PCR and then size-selected and purified. The libraries were sequenced on an Illumina HiSeq2000 using paired-end 100 bp reads. SOAPnuke was used to process the raw data, throwing out any read that contained adapters or uncalled bases, had a mean Phred below 15, or lacked an exact constant-primer or identifier match. COPE v1.2.5 was used to merge high-quality paired reads, and clonotypes were defined as unique nucleotide sequences. MiTCR v1.1 was used to align clonotypes to the IMGT TRBV, TRBD and TRBJ reference segments. Only V-J combinations with frequency above 0.0001, covering about 99% of repertoires, were analysed. A TCS score was defined as the ratio of F50 (clonal expansion) to E x V (chaos), with BLOSUM62-based TCRdist applied between CDR3 peptides within each V-J. Welch's t-statistics and random forest reduced 500 to 550 V-J features to about 12, which were used in a naive Bayes classifier (R e1071). Sample size was not statistically predetermined, and blinding of investigators to group allocation was not performed. According to the paper, TCR Vbeta CDR3 sequencing was carried out on about 140 peripheral blood samples, which came from around 43 ophthalmopathy, around 75 hyperthyroidism and roughly 17 progressor patients.

This TCR was sampled from a man between 18 and 35 years old with Graves disease. Donor details come from another sample of the same person, matched by shared clones. Here the sequenced sample was peripheral blood mononuclear cells (PBMCs), taken at new diagnosis, from a patient treated with antithyroid drugs. The chain was built from TRBV20-1 and TRBJ1-1; the D gene is not confidently resolved. The nucleotide sequence reads as follows: TGCAGTTTGAGGCGGCCGAACACTGAAGCTTTCTTT. Its amino acids are CSLRRPNTEAFF.